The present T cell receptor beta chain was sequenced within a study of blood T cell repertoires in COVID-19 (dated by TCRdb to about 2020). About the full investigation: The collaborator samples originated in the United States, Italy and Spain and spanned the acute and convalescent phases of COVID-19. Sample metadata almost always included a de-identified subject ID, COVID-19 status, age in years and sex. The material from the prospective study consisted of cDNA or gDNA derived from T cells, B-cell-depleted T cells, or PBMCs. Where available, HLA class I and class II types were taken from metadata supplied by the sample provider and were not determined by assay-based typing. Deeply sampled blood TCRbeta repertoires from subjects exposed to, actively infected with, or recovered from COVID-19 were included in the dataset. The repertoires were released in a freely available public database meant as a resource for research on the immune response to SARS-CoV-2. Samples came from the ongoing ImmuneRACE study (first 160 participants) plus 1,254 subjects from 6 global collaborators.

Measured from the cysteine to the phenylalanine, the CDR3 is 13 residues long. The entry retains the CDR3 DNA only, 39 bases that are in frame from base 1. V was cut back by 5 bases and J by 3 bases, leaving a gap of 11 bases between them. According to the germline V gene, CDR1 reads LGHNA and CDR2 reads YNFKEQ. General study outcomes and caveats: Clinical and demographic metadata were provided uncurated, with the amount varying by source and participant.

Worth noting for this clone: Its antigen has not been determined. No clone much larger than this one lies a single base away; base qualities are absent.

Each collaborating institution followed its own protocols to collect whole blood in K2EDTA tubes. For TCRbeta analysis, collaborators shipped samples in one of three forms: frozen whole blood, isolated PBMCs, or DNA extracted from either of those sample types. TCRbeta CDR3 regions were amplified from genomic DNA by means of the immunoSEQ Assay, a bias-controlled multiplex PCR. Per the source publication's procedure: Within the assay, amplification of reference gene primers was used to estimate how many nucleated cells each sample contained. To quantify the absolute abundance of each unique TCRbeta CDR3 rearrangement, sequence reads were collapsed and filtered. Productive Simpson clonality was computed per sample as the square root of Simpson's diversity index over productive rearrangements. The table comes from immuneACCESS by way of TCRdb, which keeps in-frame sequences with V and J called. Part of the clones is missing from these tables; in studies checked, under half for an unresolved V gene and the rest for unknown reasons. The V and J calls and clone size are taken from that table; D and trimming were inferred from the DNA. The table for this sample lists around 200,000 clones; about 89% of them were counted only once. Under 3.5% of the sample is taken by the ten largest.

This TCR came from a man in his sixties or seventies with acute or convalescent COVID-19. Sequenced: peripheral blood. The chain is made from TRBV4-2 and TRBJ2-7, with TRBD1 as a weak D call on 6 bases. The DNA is TGTGCCAGCAGCGGGGGCGCCGGCTACGAGCAGTACTTC. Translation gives CASSGGAGYEQYF.